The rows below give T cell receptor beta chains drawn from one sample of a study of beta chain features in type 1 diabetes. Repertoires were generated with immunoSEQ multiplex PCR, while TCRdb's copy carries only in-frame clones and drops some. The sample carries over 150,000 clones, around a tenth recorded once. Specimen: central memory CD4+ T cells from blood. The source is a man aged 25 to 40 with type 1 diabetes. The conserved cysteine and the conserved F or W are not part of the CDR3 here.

CDR3: ASSEFGRSFTDTQY
V: TRBV6-1
length: 14
J: TRBJ2-3

CDR3: ASSPGRYEQY
V: TRBV6-6
length: 10
J: TRBJ2-7

CDR3: ASRLAGGETQY
V: TRBV6-6
length: 11
J: TRBJ2-5

CDR3: ASSPPGTGRAPQH
V: TRBV23-1
length: 13
J: TRBJ1-5

CDR3: TMMGREVGTEAF
V: TRBV29-1
length: 12
J: TRBJ1-1

CDR3: ASSPLTSVYYEQY
V: TRBV7-6
length: 13
J: TRBJ2-7

CDR3: SVLDRGVYGYT
V: TRBV29-1
length: 11
J: TRBJ1-2

CDR3: ASSLGTDYGYT
V: TRBV28
length: 11
J: TRBJ1-2

CDR3: ASSVVAGSTDTQY
V: TRBV9
length: 13
J: TRBJ2-3

CDR3: ASNRIAGGRDEQF
V: TRBV28
length: 13
J: TRBJ2-1

CDR3: ASSQGQLNEKLF
V: TRBV11-1
length: 12
J: TRBJ1-4

CDR3: ASRGAVEQY
V: TRBV6-6
length: 9
J: TRBJ2-7

CDR3: SVEHSTDTQY
V: TRBV29-1
length: 10
J: TRBJ2-3

CDR3: ATSRDLSRNYGYT
V: TRBV15
length: 13
J: TRBJ1-2

CDR3: ASSSQGAVEQY
V: TRBV5-1
length: 11
J: TRBJ2-7

CDR3: ASSPFGTRETQY
V: TRBV9
length: 12
J: TRBJ2-5

CDR3: ASSPGLAGDPGGQF
V: TRBV5-1
length: 14
J: TRBJ2-1

CDR3: ASSPLGKANTGELF
V: TRBV18
length: 14
J: TRBJ2-2

CDR3: ASSLGLAGDEQY
V: TRBV5-1
length: 12
J: TRBJ2-7

CDR3: ASTGGGTDTQY
V: TRBV7-9
length: 11
J: TRBJ2-3

CDR3: ASSQGEGQGGSVLN
V: TRBV4-2
length: 14
J: TRBJ2-5

CDR3: ASSQGTEQF
V: TRBV6-4
length: 9
J: TRBJ2-1